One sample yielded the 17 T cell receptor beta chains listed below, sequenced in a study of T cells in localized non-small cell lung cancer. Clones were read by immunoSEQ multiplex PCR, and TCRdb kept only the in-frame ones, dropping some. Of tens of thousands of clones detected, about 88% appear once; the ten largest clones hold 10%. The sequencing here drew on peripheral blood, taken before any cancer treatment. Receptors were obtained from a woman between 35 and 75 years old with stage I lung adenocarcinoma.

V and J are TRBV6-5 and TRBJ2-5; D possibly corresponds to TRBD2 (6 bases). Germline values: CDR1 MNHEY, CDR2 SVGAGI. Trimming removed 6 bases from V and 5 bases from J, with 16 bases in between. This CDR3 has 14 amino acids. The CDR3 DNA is TGTGCCAGCAGCCAAGGGGCTAGCGCGGAGACCCAGTACTTC. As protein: CASSQGASAETQYF.

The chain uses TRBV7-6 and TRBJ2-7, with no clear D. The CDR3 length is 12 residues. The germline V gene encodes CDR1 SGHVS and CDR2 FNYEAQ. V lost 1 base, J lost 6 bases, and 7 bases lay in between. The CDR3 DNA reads TGTGCCAGCAGCTTAGTCCACGCCGAGCAGTACTTC. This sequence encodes CASSLVHAEQYF.

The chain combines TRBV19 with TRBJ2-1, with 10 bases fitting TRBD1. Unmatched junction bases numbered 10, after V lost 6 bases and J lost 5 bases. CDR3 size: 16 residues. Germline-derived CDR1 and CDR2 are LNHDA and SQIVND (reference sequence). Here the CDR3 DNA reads TGTGCCAGTAGCAACCTCCCTGGACAGGGGGACAATGAGCAGTTCTTC. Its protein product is CASSNLPGQGDNEQFF.

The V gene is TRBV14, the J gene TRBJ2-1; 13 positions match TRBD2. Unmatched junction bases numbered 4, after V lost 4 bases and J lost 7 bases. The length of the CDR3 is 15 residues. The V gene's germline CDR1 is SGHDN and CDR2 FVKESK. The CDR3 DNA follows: TGTGCCAGCAGCCTTAGGACTAGCGGGAGAAATGAGCAGTTCTTC. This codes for CASSLRTSGRNEQFF.

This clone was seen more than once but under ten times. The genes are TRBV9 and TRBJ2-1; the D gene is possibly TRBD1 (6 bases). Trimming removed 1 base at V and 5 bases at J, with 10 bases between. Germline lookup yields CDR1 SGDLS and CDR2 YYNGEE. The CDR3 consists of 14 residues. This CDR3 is CASSVTGNNNEQFF. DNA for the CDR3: TGTGCCAGCAGCGTAACAGGGAACAACAATGAGCAGTTCTTC.

CDR3 sequence (DNA): TGTGCCAGCAGCTTGAGGCCGGGAAATGAGCAGTTCTTC. Its protein is CASSLRPGNEQFF. This chain joins TRBV5-4 and TRBJ2-1, with D possibly being TRBD2 (5 bases). The germline V gene has CDR1 SGHNT and CDR2 YYREEE (reference sequence). Trimming removed 1 base from V and 7 bases from J, with 9 bases in between. This CDR3 spans 13 amino acids. The entire variable domain, with the rest obtained from reference TRBV5-4 and TRBJ2-1, is as follows: ETGVTQSPTHLIKTRGQQVTLRCSSQSGHNTVSWYQQALGQGPQFIFQYYREEENGRGNFPPRFSGLQFPNYSSELNVNALELDDSALYLCASSLRPGNEQFFGPGTRLTVL.

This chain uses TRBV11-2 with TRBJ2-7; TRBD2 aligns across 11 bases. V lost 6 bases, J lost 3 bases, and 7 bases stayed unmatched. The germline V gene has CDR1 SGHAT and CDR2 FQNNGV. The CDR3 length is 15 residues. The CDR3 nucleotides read TGTGCCAGCAGTCAAACTAGCGGGGGTTACTACGAGCAGTACTTC. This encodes CASSQTSGGYYEQYF.

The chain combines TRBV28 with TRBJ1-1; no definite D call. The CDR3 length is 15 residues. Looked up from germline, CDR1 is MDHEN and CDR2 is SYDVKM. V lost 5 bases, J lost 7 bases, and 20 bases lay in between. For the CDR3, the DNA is TGTGCCAGCAGTCCGTGGACGGAGTTAAATTATGAAGCTTTCTTT. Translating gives CASSPWTELNYEAFF.

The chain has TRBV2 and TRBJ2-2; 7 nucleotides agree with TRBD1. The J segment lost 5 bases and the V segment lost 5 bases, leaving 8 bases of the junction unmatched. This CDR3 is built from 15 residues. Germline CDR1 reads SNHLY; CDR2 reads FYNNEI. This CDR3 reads CASSRTGVGTGELFF. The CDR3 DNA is TGTGCCAGCAGTCGGACAGGTGTGGGAACCGGGGAGCTGTTTTTT.

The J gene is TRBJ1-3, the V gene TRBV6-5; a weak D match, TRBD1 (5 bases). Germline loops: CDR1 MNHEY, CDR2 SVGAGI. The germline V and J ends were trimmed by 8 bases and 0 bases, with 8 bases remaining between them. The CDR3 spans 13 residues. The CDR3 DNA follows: TGTGCCAGCGGGGCCAGCTCTGGAAACACCATATATTTT. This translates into CASGASSGNTIYF.

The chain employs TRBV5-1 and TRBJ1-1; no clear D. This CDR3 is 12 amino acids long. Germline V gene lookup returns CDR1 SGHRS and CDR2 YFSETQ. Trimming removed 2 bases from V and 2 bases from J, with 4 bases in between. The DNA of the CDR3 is TGCGCCAGCAGCTTCATAAACACTGAAGCTTTCTTT. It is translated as CASSFINTEAFF.

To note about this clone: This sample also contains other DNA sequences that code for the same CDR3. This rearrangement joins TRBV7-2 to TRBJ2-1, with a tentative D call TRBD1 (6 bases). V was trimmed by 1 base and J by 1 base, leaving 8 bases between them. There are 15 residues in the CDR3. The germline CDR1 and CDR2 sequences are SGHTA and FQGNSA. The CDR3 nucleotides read TGTGCCAGCAGCTTAGTACAGGGATCCTACAATGAGCAGTTCTTC. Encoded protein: CASSLVQGSYNEQFF.

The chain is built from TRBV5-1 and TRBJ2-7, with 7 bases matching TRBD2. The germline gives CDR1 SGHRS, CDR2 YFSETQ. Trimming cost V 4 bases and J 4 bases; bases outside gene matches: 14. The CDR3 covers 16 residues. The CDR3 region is CASSPYGRGSLYEQYF. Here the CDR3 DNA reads TGCGCCAGCAGCCCATATGGCCGCGGGAGTCTTTACGAGCAGTACTTC.

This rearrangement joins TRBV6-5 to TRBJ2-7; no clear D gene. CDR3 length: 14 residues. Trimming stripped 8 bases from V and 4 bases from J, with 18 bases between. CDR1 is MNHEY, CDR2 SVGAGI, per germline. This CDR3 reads CASHKGSELYEQYF. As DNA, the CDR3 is TGTGCCAGCCATAAGGGCTCCGAACTATACGAGCAGTACTTC.

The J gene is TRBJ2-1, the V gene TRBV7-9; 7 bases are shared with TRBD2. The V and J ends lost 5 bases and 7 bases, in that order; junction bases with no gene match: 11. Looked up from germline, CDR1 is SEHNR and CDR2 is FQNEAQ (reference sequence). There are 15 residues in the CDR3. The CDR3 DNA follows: TGTGCCAGCAGCCTCGGTCTAGCGGAGATTAATGAGCAGTTCTTC. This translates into CASSLGLAEINEQFF.

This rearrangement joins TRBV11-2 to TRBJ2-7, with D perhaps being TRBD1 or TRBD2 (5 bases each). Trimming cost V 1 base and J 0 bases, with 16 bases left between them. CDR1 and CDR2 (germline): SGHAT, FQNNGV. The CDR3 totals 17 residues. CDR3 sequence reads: CASSLVTGTLSSYEQYF. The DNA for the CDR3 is TGTGCCAGCAGCTTAGTCACCGGGACCCTTAGCTCCTACGAGCAGTACTTC.

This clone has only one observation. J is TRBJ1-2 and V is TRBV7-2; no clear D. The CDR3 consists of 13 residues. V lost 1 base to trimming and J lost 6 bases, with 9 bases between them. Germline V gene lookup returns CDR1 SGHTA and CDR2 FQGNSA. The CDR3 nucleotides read TGTGCCAGCAGCTTAGTTTTTACGGATGGCTACACCTTC. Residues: CASSLVFTDGYTF. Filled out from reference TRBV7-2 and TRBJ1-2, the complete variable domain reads GAGVSQSPSNKVTEKGKDVELRCDPISGHTALYWYRQSLGQGLEFLIYFQGNSAPDKSGLPSDRFSAERTGGSVSTLTIQRTQQEDSAVYLCASSLVFTDGYTFGSGTRLTVV.